The clone carrying this TCR beta chain was counted once. What it recognizes is unknown. The data were taken from a study of graft-versus-host responses after intestinal transplantation. Study-level findings and limits: The recipient marrow held GvH clones, and some of them showed up first in ileum or blood.

Germline V gene data show CDR1 as MNHEY and CDR2 as SVGAGI. Trimming pared 5 bases from V and 0 bases from J, leaving 11 bases between. The CDR3 totals 15 residues. Using immunoSEQ multiplex PCR, the repertoire was profiled, and TCRdb retains in-frame clones only, with some absent. This table holds over 100,000 clones, over 85% found once. Sequences were derived from unstimulated CD4+ T cells sorted from spleen or lymph node cells, sampled before intestinal transplant. This clonotype originated in a human donor who received an intestinal transplant. The chain combines TRBV6-5 with TRBJ1-3; D uncertain. For the CDR3, the DNA is TGTGCCAGCAGTGGATGGAGTTCCTCTGGAAACACCATATATTTT. Its translation is CASSGWSSSGNTIYF.